The 13 T cell receptor beta chains below come from one sample, sequenced in a study of cytomegalovirus exposure and HLA in healthy donors. The PCR made use of 60 Vbeta and 13 Jbeta primers. Repertoires were generated with immunoSEQ multiplex PCR, while TCRdb's copy carries only in-frame clones and drops some. The data contain about 100,000 clones, approximately 70% of them singletons. Sequenced: PBMCs. The receptors were gathered from a man aged 25 to 45 in good health and CMV-seropositive.

This clone was observed once. This chain joins TRBV6-5 and TRBJ1-5, with 10 bases lining up with TRBD1. Losses at the gene ends were 6 bases for V and 4 bases for J; bases not matched to a gene: 3. The CDR3 length is 14 residues. CDR1 and CDR2 from the germline V gene are MNHEY and SVGAGI. CDR3 coding DNA: TGTGCCAGCAGGGGACAGGGGCTTAATCAGCCCCAGCATTTT. Amino acid sequence: CASRGQGLNQPQHF.

The rearrangement uses TRBV29-1 and TRBJ1-1, with 9 nucleotides matching TRBD1. The germline CDR1 and CDR2 sequences are SQVTM and ANQGSEA. The CDR3 has 13 residues. J gave up 4 bases and V 6 bases, and 6 bases lay outside the gene matches. The CDR3 spells CSVAGTGFTEAFF. Here the CDR3 DNA reads TGCAGCGTGGCCGGGACAGGGTTCACTGAAGCTTTCTTT.

The chain carries TRBV9 and TRBJ2-1, with D possibly being TRBD1 (5 bases). The CDR3 is made up of 19 amino acids. CDR1 is SGDLS, CDR2 YYNGEE, per germline. With 0 bases removed from V and 0 bases from J, the gap between germline ends came to 19 bases. The CDR3 loop reads CASSVAGNGNTRSYNEQFF. CDR3 in DNA: TGTGCCAGCAGCGTAGCAGGGAATGGTAATACCCGCTCCTACAATGAGCAGTTCTTC.

This chain joins TRBV7-2 and TRBJ2-7; a possible D gene is TRBD2 (5 bases). With 2 bases removed from V and 5 bases from J, the gap between germline ends came to 16 bases. The length of the CDR3 is 15 residues. The V gene's germline CDR1 is SGHTA and CDR2 FQGNSA. CDR3: CASSLMGATLDEQYF. The CDR3 region has the DNA TGTGCCAGCAGCTTAATGGGAGCCACACTCGACGAGCAGTACTTC.

Only a few counts were recorded for this clone. The chain has TRBV4-1 and TRBJ1-2; 8 positions agree with TRBD1. Germline CDR1 reads MGHRA; CDR2 reads YSYEKL. Trimming cost V 4 bases and J 8 bases; bases outside gene matches: 9. The CDR3 covers 14 residues. The CDR3 here is CASSLGQGGDGYTF. CDR3 coding DNA: TGCGCCAGCAGCCTCGGACAGGGAGGCGACGGCTACACCTTC.

This chain uses TRBV14 with TRBJ2-7, with a tentative D call TRBD1 (6 bases). The length of the CDR3 is 15 residues. V lost 4 bases, J lost 0 bases, and 13 bases lay in between. CDR1 is SGHDN and CDR2 is FVKESK in the germline V gene. The CDR3 loop is CASSPTDRSSYEQYF. In DNA, the CDR3 is TGTGCCAGCAGCCCAACGGACAGAAGCTCCTACGAGCAGTACTTC.

There are a few counts of this clone. The chain is built from TRBV11-1 and TRBJ1-1; TRBD1 might be the D (5 bases). CDR3 length equals 15 residues. The germline gives CDR1 SGHAT, CDR2 FQDESV (reference sequence). V shed 2 bases and J shed 5 bases, with 15 bases lying between them. CDR3 sequence reads: CASSLSPTGGTEAFF. Written as DNA, the CDR3 is TGTGCCAGCAGCTTATCCCCGACGGGGGGAACTGAAGCTTTCTTT.

This clone has just a few counts. The gene calls are TRBV27 and TRBJ1-4; D ambiguous. V was pared by 4 bases and J by 4 bases, with 13 bases between. Germline CDR1 is MNHEY and CDR2 is SMNVEV (reference sequence). CDR3 length: 15 amino acids. The CDR3 loop reads CASSSVTAYNEKLFF. CDR3 bases: TGTGCCAGCAGTTCGGTTACAGCTTATAATGAAAAACTGTTTTTT.

This clone was picked up a small number of times. V and J are TRBV5-4 and TRBJ2-3, with D tentatively TRBD2 (5 bases). The germline CDR1 and CDR2 sequences are SGHNT and YYREEE (reference sequence). The germline V and J ends were trimmed by 4 bases and 2 bases, with 11 bases remaining between them. This CDR3 has 14 residues. CDR3 loop: CASSPVDYTDTQYF. In DNA, the CDR3 is TGTGCCAGCAGCCCGGTCGACTACACAGATACGCAGTATTTT. Full variable domain (remainder filled in from reference TRBV5-4 and TRBJ2-3): ETGVTQSPTHLIKTRGQQVTLRCSSQSGHNTVSWYQQALGQGPQFIFQYYREEENGRGNFPPRFSGLQFPNYSSELNVNALELDDSALYLCASSPVDYTDTQYFGPGTRLTVL.

In its sample, this clone was seen a few times. The chain uses TRBV30 and TRBJ1-1; perhaps TRBD1 as D (5 bases). The CDR3 runs 11 residues. Germline CDR1 and CDR2: GTSNPN and SVGIG (reference sequence). V lost 5 bases and J 1 base, leaving 5 bases between the germline ends. The CDR3, as DNA: TGTGCCTGGCAGGGGAACACTGAAGCTTTCTTT. As protein: CAWQGNTEAFF. Together with reference TRBV30 and TRBJ1-1, the CDR3 gives the full variable domain: SQTIHQWPATLVQPVGSPLSLECTVEGTSNPNLYWYRQAAGRGLQLLFYSVGIGQISSEVPQNLSASRPQDRQFILSSKKLLLSDSGFYLCAWQGNTEAFFGQGTRLTVV.

This sequence joins TRBV6-1 and TRBJ1-3; D not certain. Per germline, CDR1 MNHNS and CDR2 SASEGT. The CDR3 is 12 residues long. The ends were cut back, 5 bases at V and 4 bases at J, with 6 bases in the middle. The CDR3 DNA follows: TGTGCCAGCAGTTTTACAGGAAACACCATATATTTT. Amino acids: CASSFTGNTIYF.

The rearrangement links TRBV5-8 to TRBJ2-7; perhaps TRBD2 as D (6 bases). The ends were cut back, 0 bases at V and 5 bases at J, with 6 bases in the middle. Germline CDR1 is SGHTS and CDR2 is YDEGEE. This CDR3 region has 12 residues. The chain's CDR3 is CASSLGGDEQYF. CDR3 nucleotides: TGTGCCAGCAGCTTGGGGGGGGACGAGCAGTACTTC.

The V and J genes are TRBV11-1 and TRBJ2-3; 7 bases align to TRBD1. The CDR3 runs 15 residues. Unmatched junction bases numbered 9, after V lost 4 bases and J lost 5 bases. Germline V gene sequence: CDR1 SGHAT, CDR2 FQDESV (reference sequence). CDR3 in DNA: TGTGCCAGCAGCTCCCGACAGGGAAGCGGAGATACGCAGTATTTT. It yields the protein CASSSRQGSGDTQYF. The whole variable domain, filled in from reference TRBV11-1 and TRBJ2-3, reads EAEVAQSPRYKITEKSQAVAFWCDPISGHATLYWYRQILGQGPELLVQFQDESVVDDSQLPKDRFSAERLKGVDSTLKIQPAELGDSAMYLCASSSRQGSGDTQYFGPGTRLTVL.